Each of the 20 T cell receptor beta chains below was sequenced from the same sample in a study of blood T cell repertoires in COVID-19 (dated by TCRdb to about 2020). The library was obtained by the immunoSEQ multiplex PCR assay. What TCRdb holds here is the immuneACCESS table cut down to in-frame rearrangements. Part of the clones is not present; checked against another copy, under half of the missing clones reflect an unresolved V gene, and the others are unexplained. Recorded for this sample are some 270,000 clones; around 85% of them occurred a single time. The ten largest clones represent 4.3% of the sample. The specimen was PBMCs or T cells enriched from blood (not recorded which). These receptor sequences come from a woman aged 25-40 years who had recovered from COVID-19.

This chain connects TRBV30 to TRBJ1-1, with no clear D. Trimming left V 0 bases short and J 5 bases short, with 13 bases between. The CDR3 covers 14 residues. The germline V gene encodes CDR1 GTSNPN and CDR2 SVGIG (reference sequence). DNA of the CDR3: TGTGCCTGGAGTGTATCTGTTCGGGTTACTGAAGCTTTCTTT. This gives the protein CAWSVSVRVTEAFF.

V gene TRBV28 combines with J gene TRBJ1-6; weak D call: TRBD1 (5 bases). There are 14 residues in the CDR3. Trimming shortened V by 1 base and J by 11 bases, and 12 bases separated the two germline ends. CDR1 and CDR2 (germline): MDHEN, SYDVKM. The CDR3 coding sequence is TGTGCCAGCAGTTTATCGGGGGAGGTCGCACCCCTCCACTTT. Its protein is CASSLSGEVAPLHF.

The chain joins TRBV5-1 to TRBJ2-3; possible D gene TRBD1, 5 bases. Per germline, CDR1 SGHRS and CDR2 YFSETQ. The CDR3 sequence is 14 residues long. Deletions cut 2 bases from V and 3 bases from J, with 10 bases between. The CDR3 is CASSFGAATDTQYF. CDR3 nucleotide sequence: TGCGCCAGCAGCTTTGGGGCAGCTACAGATACGCAGTATTTT. The full variable domain, completed using reference TRBV5-1 and TRBJ2-3, is KAGVTQTPRYLIKTRGQQVTLSCSPISGHRSVSWYQQTPGQGLQFLFEYFSETQRNKGNFPGRFSGRQFSNSRSEMNVSTLELGDSALYLCASSFGAATDTQYFGPGTRLTVL.

The chain couples TRBV28 to TRBJ1-3, with 7 bases aligning to TRBD1. V dropped 2 bases and J dropped 4; count of bases not matched to a gene: 5. This CDR3 spans 15 amino acids. Germline V gene data show CDR1 as MDHEN and CDR2 as SYDVKM. The CDR3 loop is CASSLRGRSGNTIYF. The CDR3 nucleotides are TGTGCCAGCAGTTTAAGGGGGCGCTCCGGAAACACCATATATTTT.

J is TRBJ2-1 and V is TRBV10-1; D perhaps matches TRBD1 (6 bases). The CDR3 covers 13 residues. Germline loops: CDR1 WNHNN, CDR2 SYGVQD (reference sequence). V lost 0 bases to trimming and J lost 9 bases, with 9 bases between them. CDR3: CASSESIGGEQFF. The CDR3 nucleotides read TGCGCCAGCAGTGAGTCCATAGGGGGTGAGCAGTTCTTC.

In this sample, this clone turned up a few times. The chain carries TRBV5-1 and TRBJ2-5; TRBD2 matches at 9 bases. Germline trimming cut 0 bases from V and 5 bases from J; bases unmatched to any gene: 8. The germline V gene has CDR1 SGHRS and CDR2 YFSETQ. The CDR3 has 16 residues. CDR3: CASSLGPSGVLETQYF. As DNA, the CDR3 is TGCGCCAGCAGCTTGGGACCTAGCGGGGTGCTGGAGACCCAGTACTTC. Filled out from reference TRBV5-1 and TRBJ2-5, the complete variable domain reads KAGVTQTPRYLIKTRGQQVTLSCSPISGHRSVSWYQQTPGQGLQFLFEYFSETQRNKGNFPGRFSGRQFSNSRSEMNVSTLELGDSALYLCASSLGPSGVLETQYFGPGTRLLVL.

This chain uses TRBV5-1 with TRBJ2-5; 8 positions agree with TRBD2. Germline V gene sequence: CDR1 SGHRS, CDR2 YFSETQ. The length of the CDR3 is 15 residues. Germline trimming cut 4 bases from V and 4 bases from J; bases unmatched to any gene: 9. The CDR3 nucleotides read TGCGCCAGCAGCGGAGGGACTAGTGGATCAGAGACCCAGTACTTC. Translation: CASSGGTSGSETQYF.

The chain couples TRBV27 to TRBJ1-4; possibly TRBD1 for D (6 bases). From germline, CDR1 is MNHEY and CDR2 SMNVEV (reference sequence). The V end lost 7 bases, the J end lost 8 bases, and 14 bases lay between the germline ends. The CDR3 covers 13 residues. The CDR3 nucleotides read TGTGCCAGCAAGACAGGATTAGGGGAAAAACTGTTTTTT. Residues: CASKTGLGEKLFF.

The chain couples TRBV10-3 to TRBJ1-1, with TRBD1 matching 7 bases. The junction had 10 bases not matched to a gene; V was cut back by 6 bases and J by 6 bases. Germline CDR1 ENHRY, CDR2 SYGVKD. The length of the CDR3 is 14 residues. CDR3 protein: CAIRESGQLPEAFF. CDR3 DNA: TGTGCCATCAGAGAATCGGGACAGCTTCCTGAAGCTTTCTTT.

The chain links TRBV18 to TRBJ2-7; D possibly corresponds to TRBD2 (6 bases). Per germline, CDR1 KGHSH and CDR2 LQKENI. The CDR3 is 14 amino acids. Trimming cost V 5 bases and J 2 bases, with 13 bases left between them. The chain's CDR3 is CASSSRSGAYEQYF. As DNA, the CDR3 is TGTGCCAGCTCAAGCAGGTCGGGGGCCTACGAGCAGTACTTC.

The genes are TRBV7-9 and TRBJ2-2; 9 nucleotides align to TRBD1. From germline, CDR1 is SEHNR and CDR2 FQNEAQ (reference sequence). The length of the CDR3 is 16 residues. Trimming removed 4 bases from V and 5 bases from J; junction bases left unmatched: 8. The CDR3: CASSYAPGTGTGELFF. The DNA of the CDR3 is TGTGCCAGCAGCTACGCCCCCGGGACAGGGACCGGGGAGCTGTTTTTT.

This clone was seen once. The chain is built from TRBV24-1 and TRBJ2-2, with no clear D. The length of the CDR3 is 17 residues. The V gene's germline CDR1 is KGHDR and CDR2 SFDVKD. Trimming pared 4 bases from V and 1 base from J, leaving 15 bases between. CDR3 nucleotide sequence: TGTGCCACCAGTGAATGGCCCCAATCCTTGAACACCGGGGAGCTGTTTTTT. Amino acids: CATSEWPQSLNTGELFF.

The genes are TRBV6-6 and TRBJ1-5; 9 nucleotides align to TRBD1. V was clipped by 0 bases and J by 6 bases; unmatched bases: 6. This CDR3 has 16 amino acids. Germline V gene lookup returns CDR1 MNHNY and CDR2 SVGAGI (reference sequence). CDR3 in DNA: TGTGCCAGCAGTTACTCATGGGACAGGGAGAGTCAGCCCCAGCATTTT. Translation: CASSYSWDRESQPQHF.

The chain recombines TRBV6-9 with TRBJ1-6; TRBD1 might be the D (5 bases). The V gene lost 4 bases and the J gene lost 6 bases, with 10 bases spanning the gap. Germline V gene data show CDR1 as MNHGY and CDR2 as SVAAGI. CDR3 length: 14 amino acids. CDR3 protein: CASSFDSANSPLHF. CDR3 sequence (DNA): TGTGCCAGCAGTTTCGACAGCGCTAATTCACCCCTCCACTTT.

The chain has TRBV7-9 and TRBJ1-1; TRBD1 might be the D (5 bases). CDR1 and CDR2 from the germline V gene are SEHNR and FQNEAQ (reference sequence). V lost 8 bases and J lost 1, with 11 bases in between. The CDR3 extends over 13 amino acids. The DNA for the CDR3 is TGTGCCAGCCCCGGAGGGACGAACACTGAAGCTTTCTTT. Translating it yields CASPGGTNTEAFF.

This clone was recorded once. The chain carries TRBV4-1 and TRBJ1-6; unclear D gene. The CDR3 is made up of 16 amino acids. V gave up 3 bases and J gave up 4 bases, with 13 bases separating them. Germline values: CDR1 MGHRA, CDR2 YSYEKL. Here the CDR3 reads CASSQVLRRYNSPLHF. CDR3 DNA: TGCGCCAGCAGCCAGGTCCTTCGGAGATATAATTCACCCCTCCACTTT.

The J gene is TRBJ1-4, the V gene TRBV9, with 7 bases that match TRBD1. This CDR3 is built from 15 residues. The germline gives CDR1 SGDLS, CDR2 YYNGEE. The ends lost 3 bases at V and 3 bases at J; junction bases unmatched: 5. The CDR3, as DNA: TGTGCCAGCAGCGACCGGGACAGCTCTAATGAAAAACTGTTTTTT. Encoded protein: CASSDRDSSNEKLFF.

This chain joins TRBV2 and TRBJ2-4; TRBD2 agrees at 7 bases. With V trimmed by 5 bases and J by 3 bases, 7 bases remained unmatched. The germline V gene has CDR1 SNHLY and CDR2 FYNNEI. The CDR3 extends over 15 amino acids. As DNA, the CDR3 is TGTGCCAGCAGTCCTCTAGCGGCCATCAAAAACATTCAGTACTTC. It specifies CASSPLAAIKNIQYF.

The CDR3: CASSRQQGTEAFF. The CDR3 DNA reads as TGTGCCAGCAGCCGACAACAGGGGACTGAAGCTTTCTTT. The chain employs TRBV7-2 and TRBJ1-1, with 7 bases fitting TRBD1. Germline CDR1 and CDR2: SGHTA and FQGNSA. This CDR3 is built from 13 residues. Germline trimming cut 5 bases from V and 5 bases from J; bases unmatched to any gene: 5.

In the case of this clone: The germline gene is not matched at one end of the junction; a read error may be the cause. The chain has TRBV6-1 and TRBJ2-3, with D perhaps matching TRBD2 (5 bases). Germline CDR1 reads MNHNS; CDR2 reads SASEGT. This CDR3 is built from 13 residues. CDR3 sequence: CASSESQDYRSNF. CDR3 bases: TGTGCCAGCAGTGAAAGCCAAGACTACCGCAGTAATTTT.